These 9 T cell receptor beta chains were all obtained from the same sample, sequenced in a study of identical twins. TCRdb ran MiXCR on the 5' RACE reads and lists one entry per CDR3 protein. The sample has 640,000 or so distinct CDR3 sequences; 5.5% to 6.5% are singletons. The sample was naive T cells sorted from blood. The receptors shown here come from a man younger than 35 in good health.

The table lists this clonotype with many counts. This chain uses TRBV5-1 with TRBJ2-1; 8 bases match TRBD2. The junction had 4 bases not matched to a gene; V was cut back by 1 base and J by 7 bases. The CDR3 extends over 14 amino acids. The germline CDR1 and CDR2 sequences are SGHRS and YFSETQ. CDR3 in amino acids: CASSLSGSGNEQFF. The CDR3 DNA follows: TGCGCCAGCAGCTTGAGCGGGAGTGGGAATGAGCAGTTCTTC.

This clonotype occurred many times. The gene calls are TRBV29-1 and TRBJ2-7; D perhaps matches TRBD1 (5 bases). The germline V gene encodes CDR1 SQVTM and CDR2 ANQGSEA. This CDR3 is 12 amino acids long. Trimming took 6 bases from V and 2 from J, leaving 11 bases between them. Here the CDR3 DNA reads TGCAGCGTCGCGAAGGGGCCCTACGAGCAGTACTTC. It yields the protein CSVAKGPYEQYF.

Ten or more counts support this clonotype. The chain uses TRBV11-2 and TRBJ2-3; D is unresolved. Germline loops: CDR1 SGHAT, CDR2 FQNNGV. This CDR3 comprises 14 residues. Between the trimmed V and J ends, which lost 1 base and 2 bases, there was a span of 7 bases. CDR3 nucleotides: TGTGCCAGCAGCTTAGTAGACCCCACAGATACGCAGTATTTT. It translates to CASSLVDPTDTQYF.

This clonotype was seen more than once but under ten times. The chain joins TRBV30 to TRBJ1-2, with D perhaps TRBD1 (5 bases). Deletions cut 0 bases from V and 7 bases from J, with 12 bases between. Per germline, CDR1 GTSNPN and CDR2 SVGIG (reference sequence). The CDR3 is 13 amino acids. The CDR3 DNA reads as TGTGCCTGGAGTGTAATCTCAGGGAGTGGCTACACCTTC. Its protein product is CAWSVISGSGYTF. Drawing the rest from reference TRBV30 and TRBJ1-2, the complete variable domain is SQTIHQWPATLVQPVGSPLSLECTVEGTSNPNLYWYRQAAGRGLQLLFYSVGIGQISSEVPQNLSASRPQDRQFILSSKKLLLSDSGFYLCAWSVISGSGYTFGSGTRLTVV.

The table lists this clonotype with a few counts. The chain recombines TRBV3-1 with TRBJ2-5, with D unclear. Germline V lookup: CDR1 LGHDT, CDR2 YNNKEL (reference sequence). V was trimmed by 0 bases and J by 5 bases, leaving 13 bases between them. The CDR3 length is 15 residues. In nucleotides, the CDR3 is TGTGCCAGCAGCCAAGATCTTGTGGCGGCGGAGACCCAGTACTTC. Its protein product is CASSQDLVAAETQYF.

The CDR3: CSASKTAMGNEQFF. The CDR3 nucleotides read TGCAGTGCTAGTAAAACAGCGATGGGGAATGAGCAGTTCTTC. The V and J genes are TRBV20-1 and TRBJ2-1; D gene ambiguous. Germline V gene data show CDR1 as DFQATT and CDR2 as SNEGSKA (reference sequence). This CDR3 has 14 amino acids. V was trimmed by 3 bases and J by 7 bases, leaving 16 bases between them.

This clonotype has only a few counts. CDR3 amino acids: CASRGLSNNEQFF. Here the CDR3 DNA reads TGTGCCAGTAGAGGCTTATCCAACAATGAGCAGTTCTTC. This sequence joins TRBV19 and TRBJ2-1; no definite D call. CDR3 length: 13 amino acids. Trimming stripped 6 bases from V and 5 bases from J, with 11 bases between. Germline V CDR1 and CDR2: LNHDA, SQIVND (reference sequence).

The V call is TRBV20-1, the J call TRBJ2-1, with 11 bases aligning to TRBD2. This CDR3 comprises 14 residues. J was trimmed by 5 bases and V by 5 bases; bases with no gene match: 5. Per germline, CDR1 DFQATT and CDR2 SNEGSKA (reference sequence). The CDR3: CSAPPGLADNEQFF. The CDR3 DNA reads as TGCAGTGCTCCCCCGGGACTAGCGGACAATGAGCAGTTCTTC.

This clonotype occurred a few times. The chain recombines TRBV28 with TRBJ1-1; 7 nucleotides match TRBD1. The CDR3 has 14 residues. Germline values: CDR1 MDHEN, CDR2 SYDVKM. V lost 4 bases to trimming and J lost 1 base; unmatched junction nucleotides: 3. CDR3 residues: CASSWTGGNTEAFF. CDR3 in DNA: TGTGCCAGCAGTTGGACAGGTGGGAACACTGAAGCTTTCTTT.